This TCR beta chain comes out of a study of blood T cell repertoires in COVID-19. Sequencing was performed with immunoSEQ multiplex PCR; in TCRdb, only in-frame clones are kept and a portion is missing. This sample has fewer than 65,000 clones, with 79% found just once. Germline V gene sequence: CDR1 SGHNT, CDR2 YYREEE (reference sequence). The CDR3 extends over 16 amino acids. J gave up 4 bases and V 4 bases, and 9 bases lay outside the gene matches. Sequenced sample: peripheral blood. This chain joins TRBV5-4 and TRBJ1-2; 11 bases align to TRBD1. This clonotype was obtained from a man between 65 and 79 years old with acute or convalescent COVID-19. The CDR3 coding sequence is TGTGCCAGCAGCCCGGGAGGGACAGGGGGTTTCTATGGCTACACCTTC. Its translation is CASSPGGTGGFYGYTF. Using reference TRBV5-4 and TRBJ1-2 for the parts outside the CDR3, the full variable domain is ETGVTQSPTHLIKTRGQQVTLRCSSQSGHNTVSWYQQALGQGPQFIFQYYREEENGRGNFPPRFSGLQFPNYSSELNVNALELDDSALYLCASSPGGTGGFYGYTFGSGTRLTVV.